The 28 T cell receptor beta chains in this list originate from one sample, sequenced in a study of T cells in Graves' hyperthyroidism and ophthalmopathy. From RNA transcripts, TCR beta CDR3 regions were amplified. The HTBI primer set served for first-round RT-PCR of the TCR CDR3. In TCRdb, the multiplex PCR reads were re-called with MiXCR into one record per CDR3 protein. The table includes approximately 400,000 distinct CDR3 sequences, just under 15% detected once. The sample consisted of blood. Receptors originate from a woman younger than 45 with Graves' hyperthyroidism.

This clonotype was seen many times. The chain couples TRBV11-3 to TRBJ2-1; 12 bases match TRBD2. V was pared by 4 bases and J by 4 bases, with 5 bases of the junction left unmatched. The CDR3 sequence is 16 residues long. CDR1 SGHNT and CDR2 YENEEA come from the germline V gene. Here the CDR3 DNA reads TGTGCCAGCAGCTCCTCTAGCGGGAGGGGGTACAATGAGCAGTTCTTC. Its protein is CASSSSSGRGYNEQFF.

This clonotype was detected ten times or more. The chain is built from TRBV12-3 or TRBV12-4 and TRBJ1-4; perhaps TRBD1 as D (6 bases). Trimming took 6 bases from V and 8 from J, leaving 22 bases between them. The CDR3 contains 16 residues. The CDR3 DNA reads TGTGCCAGCAGCCCCCTCTGGACAGAGGGTAGAGAAAAACTGTTTTTT. This codes for CASSPLWTEGREKLFF.

This clonotype was recorded many times. The rearrangement links TRBV29-1 to TRBJ2-1; 10 bases match TRBD2. The V gene's germline CDR1 is SQVTM and CDR2 ANQGSEA. The CDR3 has 13 amino acids. J gave up 7 bases and V 4 bases, and 4 bases lay outside the gene matches. DNA of the CDR3: TGCAGCGTTGCTAGCGGGAGAACTAATGAGCAGTTCTTC. Translated: CSVASGRTNEQFF.

This clonotype has a handful of counts. The rearrangement uses TRBV29-1 and TRBJ2-7, with D possibly being TRBD1 (6 bases). The V and J ends lost 4 bases and 6 bases respectively, with 19 bases between them. The CDR3 covers 14 residues. Germline V gene lookup returns CDR1 SQVTM and CDR2 ANQGSEA. The CDR3 DNA sequence: TGCAGCGTTGGCCGGGACACGATTTTTGCCGAGCAGTACTTC. As protein: CSVGRDTIFAEQYF.

The V gene is TRBV9, the J gene TRBJ2-2; no firm D call. CDR3 length equals 14 residues. V gave up 1 base and J gave up 1 base, with 5 bases separating them. From germline, CDR1 is SGDLS and CDR2 YYNGEE. The CDR3 loop reads CASSVFQNTGELFF. The CDR3 region has the DNA TGTGCCAGCAGCGTATTTCAGAACACCGGGGAGCTGTTTTTT.

This clonotype was seen ten or more times. The rearrangement links TRBV3-1 to TRBJ2-7; TRBD1 might be the D (6 bases). Trimming took off 2 bases at V and 3 bases at J, with 14 bases between the two ends. The length of the CDR3 is 15 residues. Looked up from germline, CDR1 is LGHDT and CDR2 is YNNKEL (reference sequence). The CDR3 loop reads CASSQTAGERYEQYF. The CDR3 DNA is TGTGCCAGCAGCCAAACCGCAGGGGAACGCTACGAGCAGTACTTC.

This clonotype was seen many times. The chain has TRBV28 and TRBJ1-1, with D possibly being TRBD1 (5 bases). The CDR3 has 15 amino acids. Per the germline V gene, CDR1 is MDHEN and CDR2 is SYDVKM. V was trimmed by 4 bases and J by 1 base, leaving 13 bases between them. The CDR3, as DNA: TGTGCCAGCAGTTGGGGGAACTTCCCGAACACTGAAGCTTTCTTT. This translates into CASSWGNFPNTEAFF.

This clonotype was recorded many times. The CDR3 sequence: CASSFMGGSTDTQYF. As DNA, the CDR3 is TGTGCCAGCAGCTTTATGGGGGGAAGCACAGATACGCAGTATTTT. V gene TRBV7-3 combines with J gene TRBJ2-3; TRBD2 is a possible D gene (6 bases). CDR3 length: 15 amino acids. Germline V gives CDR1 SGHTA, CDR2 FQGTGA. V lost 3 bases and J lost 0, with 10 bases in between.

This clonotype was seen once. The CDR3 loop is CAVSESTSGDEQYF. In nucleotides, the CDR3 is TGTGCCGTCAGTGAGTCGACTAGTGGCGACGAGCAGTACTTC. The gene calls are TRBV12-3 or TRBV12-4 and TRBJ2-7; TRBD2 is a possible D gene (6 bases). Trimming shortened V by 11 bases and J by 5 bases, and 22 bases separated the two germline ends. The CDR3 has 14 residues.

This clonotype has at least ten counts. The chain recombines TRBV18 with TRBJ1-5; D remains unclear. Trimming took 2 bases from V and 5 from J, leaving 13 bases between them. The CDR3 length is 15 residues. Per germline, CDR1 KGHSH and CDR2 LQKENI. CDR3 in DNA: TGTGCCAGCTCACCAGGATTACCGCAAGATCAGCCCCAGCATTTT. This translates into CASSPGLPQDQPQHF.

This clonotype was recorded a few times. This chain connects TRBV20-1 to TRBJ2-5, with D unclear. V lost 7 bases and J lost 5, with 14 bases in between. This CDR3 spans 12 amino acids. Germline loops: CDR1 DFQATT, CDR2 SNEGSKA (reference sequence). In nucleotides, the CDR3 is TGCAGTGGTCGGTCTTTCCGCGAGACCCAGTACTTC. Its protein product is CSGRSFRETQYF.

V gene TRBV6-5 combines with J gene TRBJ2-1; D not certain. V was clipped by 0 bases and J by 11 bases, with 5 bases between them. Germline-derived CDR1 and CDR2 are MNHEY and SVGAGI. The CDR3 length is 11 residues. DNA for the CDR3: TGTGCCAGCAGTTACTCTGGTAAGCAGTTCTTC. Translated, it gives CASSYSGKQFF.

This clonotype was detected many times. V usage is TRBV7-3 and J usage is TRBJ1-1; D is perhaps TRBD1 (5 bases). The CDR3 covers 14 residues. In germline, CDR1 is SGHTA, CDR2 FQGTGA. V lost 5 bases to trimming and J lost 6 bases, with 16 bases between them. CDR3 coding DNA: TGTGCCAGCAGCAGTGGGACGGAGGGATCTGAAGCTTTCTTT. It specifies CASSSGTEGSEAFF. Complete variable domain (other parts from reference TRBV7-3 and TRBJ1-1): GAGVSQTPSNKVTEKGKYVELRCDPISGHTALYWYRQSLGQGPEFLIYFQGTGAADDSGLPNDRFFAVRPEGSVSTLKIQRTERGDSAVYLCASSSGTEGSEAFFGQGTRLTVV.

The chain has TRBV20-1 and TRBJ2-1; 9 bases map to TRBD2. Germline V gene sequence: CDR1 DFQATT, CDR2 SNEGSKA (reference sequence). This CDR3 spans 15 amino acids. V lost 2 bases to trimming and J lost 3 bases; unmatched junction nucleotides: 5. CDR3 residues: CSARKLAGNYNEQFF. For the CDR3, the DNA is TGCAGTGCTAGAAAACTAGCGGGCAACTACAATGAGCAGTTCTTC.

The rearrangement uses TRBV6-5 and TRBJ2-2; D gene unclear. Trimming shortened V by 0 bases and J by 3 bases, and 17 bases separated the two germline ends. CDR3 size: 18 residues. CDR1 is MNHEY and CDR2 is SVGAGI in the germline V gene. The CDR3 is CASSYSRVAGWDTGELFF. CDR3 nucleotides: TGTGCCAGCAGTTACTCACGGGTAGCCGGGTGGGACACCGGGGAGCTGTTTTTT.

This clonotype was found many times. The chain combines TRBV30 with TRBJ2-1, with 7 bases aligning to TRBD2. The V and J ends lost 2 bases and 10 bases, in that order; junction bases with no gene match: 8. This CDR3 is built from 13 residues. The germline CDR1 and CDR2 sequences are GTSNPN and SVGIG (reference sequence). CDR3 sequence reads: CAWSPAGVGEQFF. CDR3 in DNA: TGTGCCTGGAGTCCCGCGGGAGTTGGGGAGCAGTTCTTC.

At least ten counts were recorded for this clonotype. The chain uses TRBV7-9 and TRBJ2-5; D remains unclear. The germline gives CDR1 SEHNR, CDR2 FQNEAQ (reference sequence). Trimming stripped 2 bases from V and 5 bases from J, with 6 bases between. The CDR3 has 12 residues. CDR3 residues: CASSLKVETQYF. The CDR3 DNA is TGTGCCAGCAGCTTAAAAGTCGAGACCCAGTACTTC.

Many counts were recorded for this clonotype. This chain links TRBV27 with TRBJ2-2; D tentatively fits TRBD1 or TRBD2 (6 bases each). This CDR3 contains 14 residues. Germline V gene sequence: CDR1 MNHEY, CDR2 SMNVEV (reference sequence). Trimming removed 7 bases from V and 2 bases from J, with 11 bases in between. The CDR3 DNA reads TGTGCCAGCACTTACGGGGGCAACACCGGGGAGCTGTTTTTT. Protein sequence: CASTYGGNTGELFF.

This clonotype was observed a handful of times. V and J are TRBV3-1 and TRBJ1-3; D unresolved. Germline V gene data show CDR1 as LGHDT and CDR2 as YNNKEL (reference sequence). The CDR3 runs to 17 residues. The V end lost 0 bases, the J end lost 0 bases, and 12 bases lay between the germline ends. The CDR3 region is CASSQDRLGYSGNTIYF. In DNA form, the CDR3 reads TGTGCCAGCAGCCAAGATCGTCTCGGTTACTCTGGAAACACCATATATTTT.

The chain joins TRBV4-1 to TRBJ2-7; TRBD1 matches 11 bases. V trimming: 3 bases; J trimming: 4 bases; junction bases outside the gene matches: 5. The germline V gene encodes CDR1 MGHRA and CDR2 YSYEKL. CDR3 size: 15 residues. This CDR3 reads CASSQRGQGAYEQYF. The DNA of the CDR3 is TGCGCCAGCAGCCAGCGCGGACAGGGGGCTTACGAGCAGTACTTC.

This clonotype was seen repeatedly, ten times or more. V is TRBV2 and J is TRBJ2-5; D gene unclear. The CDR3 runs to 11 residues. Germline loops: CDR1 SNHLY, CDR2 FYNNEI. V lost 4 bases and J lost 2, with 2 bases in between. The CDR3 DNA reads TGTGCCAGCAGTGTTCAAGAGACCCAGTACTTC. It is translated as CASSVQETQYF.

This clonotype was seen many times. This CDR3 reads CAWSGGSYGYTF. The CDR3 region has the DNA TGTGCCTGGAGTGGGGGATCCTATGGCTACACCTTC. The V call is TRBV30, the J call TRBJ1-2, with D unresolved. This CDR3 region has 12 residues. The ends were cut back, 1 base at V and 4 bases at J, with 7 bases in the middle. The V gene's germline CDR1 is GTSNPN and CDR2 SVGIG (reference sequence).

This clonotype was recorded at least ten times. CDR3 in amino acids: CASSPPGQGINYGYTF. CDR3 DNA: TGTGCCAGCAGTCCCCCGGGACAGGGGATTAACTATGGCTACACCTTC. The V call is TRBV28, the J call TRBJ1-2, with 10 bases that match TRBD1. There are 16 residues in the CDR3. Germline-derived CDR1 and CDR2 are MDHEN and SYDVKM. With 5 bases clipped from V and 1 base from J, the junction kept 7 bases outside the gene matches.

The chain joins TRBV7-2 to TRBJ2-1, with 10 bases lining up with TRBD2. The CDR3 spans 14 residues. Unmatched junction bases numbered 5, after V lost 5 bases and J lost 7 bases. Germline V gives CDR1 SGHTA, CDR2 FQGNSA. For the CDR3, the DNA is TGTGCCAGCAGCGCTAGAGCGGGAGGGAATGAGCAGTTCTTC. Its protein is CASSARAGGNEQFF.

This clonotype came up a few times. J is TRBJ2-1 and V is TRBV2; the D call may be TRBD1 or TRBD2 (6 bases each). This CDR3 spans 13 amino acids. V was shortened by 8 bases and J by 3 bases, with 11 bases between the two germline ends. The germline gives CDR1 SNHLY, CDR2 FYNNEI. The CDR3 region is CASVRGLYNEQFF. The CDR3 nucleotides are TGTGCCAGCGTACGGGGGCTCTACAATGAGCAGTTCTTC.

J is TRBJ2-7 and V is TRBV24-1, with 7 bases identical to TRBD1. The CDR3 has 14 residues. Germline CDR1 and CDR2: KGHDR and SFDVKD. V was pared by 7 bases and J by 2 bases, with 7 bases of the junction left unmatched. CDR3 sequence (DNA): TGTGCCACCAGCTCGACCGGGACAGCCTACGAGCAGTACTTC. The encoded protein is CATSSTGTAYEQYF.

This clonotype came up many times. The chain has TRBV20-1 and TRBJ2-2, with a weak D call TRBD2 (7 bases). Trimming shortened V by 2 bases and J by 0 bases, and 10 bases separated the two germline ends. The CDR3 totals 15 residues. Germline CDR1 reads DFQATT; CDR2 reads SNEGSKA (reference sequence). This chain's CDR3 is CSARRGGANTGELFF. The CDR3 bases are TGCAGTGCTAGACGCGGGGGCGCGAACACCGGGGAGCTGTTTTTT.

This clonotype was recorded many times. The chain carries TRBV20-1 and TRBJ2-3; D is possibly TRBD2 (6 bases). V lost 3 bases, J lost 4 bases, and 11 bases lay in between. This CDR3 has 13 residues. The germline gives CDR1 DFQATT, CDR2 SNEGSKA (reference sequence). The CDR3 region is CSASGSVPDTQYF. The CDR3 DNA sequence: TGCAGTGCTAGCGGGAGCGTCCCAGATACGCAGTATTTT.